This record concerns one TCR beta chain sequence. The specificity of this receptor is unknown. No base quality information exists; no much larger clone differs at one position. TCRbeta CDR3 regions were amplified from genomic DNA by means of the immunoSEQ Assay, a bias-controlled multiplex PCR. As for the authors' bioinformatics: The number of nucleated cells in each sample was estimated by amplification of reference gene primers within the assay. To quantify the absolute abundance of each unique TCRbeta CDR3 rearrangement, sequence reads were collapsed and filtered. For each sample, productive Simpson clonality was calculated as the square root of Simpson's diversity index over productive rearrangements. Held by TCRdb, this immuneACCESS table contains in-frame sequences only and omits some clones. Under half of the omission traces to an unresolved V gene where checked; the cause of the rest is unknown. For V, J and clone size, that table is used; D and trimming come from the DNA. Present in this sample are approximately 250,000 clones, approximately 88% of which were seen just once. Clones ranked in the top ten supply about 10% of the sample.

CDR1 and CDR2, per the germline V gene, are SGDLS and YYNGEE. From the cysteine through the phenylalanine, the CDR3 covers 18 amino acids. Solely the CDR3 DNA is kept, with 54 bases framed from the first base. Deletion took 4 bases off V and 0 bases off J, with a span of 17 bases between the germline ends. The data were obtained in a study of blood T cell repertoires in COVID-19 (TCRdb year 2020). Regarding the research as a whole: Samples from collaborators originated in the United States, Italy and Spain and spanned both the acute and convalescent phases of COVID-19. Samples were obtained from the ongoing ImmuneRACE study (first 160 participants) and from about 1,300 subjects provided by 6 global collaborators. The prospective study material was composed of cDNA or gDNA derived from T cells, B-cell-depleted T cells, or PBMCs. Where available, HLA class I and class II types were obtained from metadata supplied by the sample provider rather than from assay-based typing. Subjects who had been exposed to COVID-19, were actively infected with it, or had recovered from it provided the deeply sampled blood TCRbeta repertoires that made up the dataset. The repertoires were released in a freely available public database intended as a resource for research on the immune response to SARS-CoV-2. Nearly every sample came with metadata listing a de-identified subject ID, COVID-19 status, age in years and sex.

At one collaborating source in Seattle, patients were enrolled during active infection and were followed longitudinally through the course of disease. Whole blood was collected in K2EDTA tubes by collaborating institutions according to the institutions' own protocols. For TCRbeta analysis, collaborator samples were shipped as frozen whole blood, as isolated PBMCs, or as DNA extracted from either sample type. Paper-wide results and their limitations: Clinical and demographic metadata were provided uncurated, with the amount varying by source and participant.

Sequenced material: peripheral blood. The clonotype was recovered from a woman in her seventies with COVID-19, enrolled during active disease. The V gene is TRBV9 and the J gene is TRBJ1-6; matching of 6 bases hints at TRBD1 as the D gene. In nucleotides, the sequence is TGTGCCAGCAGCCCACAGCTGGGACACGGCTCCTATAATTCACCCCTCCACTTT. The encoded protein is CASSPQLGHGSYNSPLHF.